Presented here are 30 T cell receptor beta chains from one specimen sequenced in a study of cytomegalovirus exposure and HLA in healthy donors. Both 60 Vbeta primers and 13 Jbeta primers went into the PCR. The data were produced by immunoSEQ multiplex PCR, yet TCRdb's version contains in-frame clones alone and is incomplete. The sample lists more than 85,000 clones; approximately 80% were seen once. Sequences were obtained from PBMCs. The receptors here all came from a male donor in good health and CMV-seropositive.

The J gene is TRBJ1-1, the V gene TRBV30; possibly TRBD1 for D (6 bases). The V end was cut by 4 bases, the J end by 0 bases, with 15 bases between. The germline V gene has CDR1 GTSNPN and CDR2 SVGIG (reference sequence). The CDR3 sequence is 15 residues long. Here the CDR3 DNA reads TGTGCCTGGACCCGGGGGGCAACCATGAACACTGAAGCTTTCTTT. Translated, it gives CAWTRGATMNTEAFF.

To note about this clone: At one end, the junction sequence differs from germline, possibly due to a read error. This chain joins TRBV7-7 and TRBJ2-2, with 7 bases lining up with TRBD2. The CDR3 contains 16 residues. The germline V gene has CDR1 SSHAT and CDR2 FNYEAQ (reference sequence). CDR3 loop: CASSSGEARGTGELFF. The CDR3 DNA reads as TGTGCTAGCAGCTCTGGGGAGGCGCGGGGGACCGGGGAGCTGTTTTTT.

The chain uses TRBV30 and TRBJ2-5, with TRBD2 identical over 16 bases. The CDR3 has 16 amino acids. Germline assignment: CDR1 GTSNPN and CDR2 SVGIG (reference sequence). V gave up 2 bases and J gave up 5 bases; unmatched junction bases: 5. The CDR3 coding sequence is TGTGCCTGGAGTTGGGGACTAGCGGGGGGGTCGGAGACCCAGTACTTC. It is translated as CAWSWGLAGGSETQYF.

The V gene is TRBV10-2, the J gene TRBJ2-7; 13 bases map to TRBD2. Germline V gene sequence: CDR1 WSHSY, CDR2 SAAADI. The CDR3 covers 13 residues. The J segment lost 5 bases and the V segment lost 8 bases, leaving 3 bases of the junction unmatched. The DNA for the CDR3 is TGCGCCAGCGGGACTAGCGGGGTACACGAGCAGTACTTC. It is translated as CASGTSGVHEQYF.

This clone was observed once. The CDR3 DNA reads as TGCGCCAGCAGCTTGAGTGGGACAGGGAGAAACACCATATATTTT. Amino acid sequence: CASSLSGTGRNTIYF. V gene TRBV5-1 combines with J gene TRBJ1-3; 9 nucleotides align to TRBD1. The germline V gene encodes CDR1 SGHRS and CDR2 YFSETQ. The CDR3 has 15 residues. The V gene end was trimmed by 1 base and the J gene end by 5 bases; junction bases not matched to a gene: 4.

With respect to this clone: The junction differs from germline at one of its ends, possibly a read error. This rearrangement joins TRBV5-1 to TRBJ1-5, with D perhaps TRBD1 (5 bases). The CDR3 spans 15 residues. Per germline, CDR1 SGHRS and CDR2 YFSETQ. The CDR3 region is CASSWGGDSNQPQNF. The CDR3 bases are TGCGCCAGCAGCTGGGGCGGAGATAGCAATCAGCCCCAGAATTTT. The full variable domain, its missing parts supplied by reference TRBV5-1 and TRBJ1-5, is KAGVTQTPRYLIKTRGQQVTLSCSPISGHRSVSWYQQTPGQGLQFLFEYFSETQRNKGNFPGRFSGRQFSNSRSEMNVSTLELGDSALYLCASSWGGDSNQPQNFGDGTRLSIL.

The chain joins TRBV5-4 to TRBJ2-1; no clear D gene. The CDR3 extends over 14 amino acids. Looked up from germline, CDR1 is SGHNT and CDR2 is YYREEE (reference sequence). The ends were cut back, 4 bases at V and 2 bases at J, with 10 bases in the middle. The CDR3 nucleotides are TGTGCCAGCAGCCCCGCCAGAACCTACAATGAGCAGTTCTTC. Translated: CASSPARTYNEQFF.

V gene TRBV5-1 combines with J gene TRBJ2-2; 7 bases are shared with TRBD1. Germline CDR1 is SGHRS and CDR2 is YFSETQ. V lost 2 bases, J lost 4 bases, and 5 bases stayed unmatched. The CDR3 has 15 residues. CDR3 coding DNA: TGCGCCAGCAGCTTTGAGGGGGCTATCACCGGGGAGCTGTTTTTT. It specifies CASSFEGAITGELFF.

The rearrangement links TRBV7-2 to TRBJ1-2, with 8 bases matching TRBD1. J was trimmed by 2 bases and V by 5 bases; bases with no gene match: 7. The CDR3 runs to 15 residues. Germline values: CDR1 SGHTA, CDR2 FQGNSA. CDR3 nucleotides: TGTGCCAGCAGCATCACGGGACAGGCCAACTATGGCTACACCTTC. Protein: CASSITGQANYGYTF.

The chain joins TRBV29-1 to TRBJ1-5; possible D gene TRBD1, 5 bases. Germline V gene data show CDR1 as SQVTM and CDR2 as ANQGSEA. The CDR3 has 12 residues. Trimming took 5 bases from V and 8 from J, leaving 13 bases between them. CDR3 nucleotides: TGCAGCGTTAGAACGGGGGGTGAGCCCCAGCATTTT. Protein product: CSVRTGGEPQHF.

This clone was seen just once. The J gene is TRBJ2-7, the V gene TRBV25-1; 7 nucleotides agree with TRBD2. With 5 bases clipped from V and 4 bases from J, the junction kept 8 bases outside the gene matches. This CDR3 is built from 14 residues. The germline gives CDR1 MGHDK, CDR2 SYGVNS. The CDR3 spells CASSPPGLRYEQYF. The CDR3 coding sequence is TGTGCCAGCAGTCCCCCGGGACTAAGATACGAGCAGTACTTC.

This chain joins TRBV27 and TRBJ1-4, with D unresolved. The V and J ends lost 3 bases and 3 bases respectively, with 11 bases between them. This CDR3 region has 15 residues. Germline V lookup: CDR1 MNHEY, CDR2 SMNVEV (reference sequence). This CDR3 reads CASSFGYKANEKLFF. DNA for the CDR3: TGTGCCAGCAGTTTCGGGTATAAGGCTAATGAAAAACTGTTTTTT.

This rearrangement joins TRBV19 to TRBJ1-5; 10 bases map to TRBD1. V was clipped by 7 bases and J by 0 bases; unmatched bases: 9. This CDR3 has 17 residues. Germline V CDR1 and CDR2: LNHDA, SQIVND (reference sequence). The CDR3 here is CASILGTGAYSNQPQHF. The CDR3 nucleotides are TGTGCCAGTATTCTCGGGACAGGGGCCTATAGCAATCAGCCCCAGCATTTT.

This clone has more than one count but fewer than ten. The chain carries TRBV4-1 and TRBJ1-4; 10 bases are a match to TRBD1. Trimming at V came to 6 bases and at J to 8 bases, leaving 18 bases not matched to a gene. CDR1 and CDR2 (germline): MGHRA, YSYEKL. The CDR3 has 18 residues. The CDR3 sequence is CASRQRGESTGGREKLFF. DNA for the CDR3: TGCGCCAGCAGACAGAGGGGAGAATCGACAGGGGGCCGAGAAAAACTGTTTTTT.

This chain uses TRBV6-5 with TRBJ2-7; a possible D gene is TRBD2 (6 bases). The CDR3 is 15 amino acids. Trimming pared 6 bases from V and 4 bases from J, leaving 19 bases between. Germline loops: CDR1 MNHEY, CDR2 SVGAGI. The DNA for the CDR3 is TGTGCCAGCAGACCCACCGGGACTTATCTTTACGAGCAGTACTTC. Translation: CASRPTGTYLYEQYF.

The genes are TRBV4-2 and TRBJ2-7, with D tentatively TRBD2 (6 bases). V was trimmed by 0 bases and J by 2 bases, leaving 11 bases between them. The CDR3 is made up of 15 amino acids. In germline, CDR1 is LGHNA, CDR2 YNFKEQ. The CDR3 region is CASSQEEGSTYEQYF. In DNA, the CDR3 is TGTGCCAGCAGCCAAGAGGAGGGTTCTACCTACGAGCAGTACTTC.

The chain employs TRBV4-3 and TRBJ2-1, with D unresolved. Trimming pared 1 base from V and 3 bases from J, leaving 19 bases between. The CDR3 spans 18 residues. Germline CDR1 and CDR2: LGHNA and YSLEER. The CDR3 spells CASSQGSPQIGGYNEQFF. As DNA, the CDR3 is TGCGCCAGCAGCCAAGGTAGCCCCCAGATCGGCGGCTACAATGAGCAGTTCTTC.

In this sample, this clone turned up once. The chain combines TRBV29-1 with TRBJ2-7; TRBD1 agrees at 9 bases. CDR1 is SQVTM, CDR2 ANQGSEA, per germline. The CDR3 has 13 residues. Trimming took 6 bases from V and 4 from J; bases not matched to a gene: 7. CDR3 in amino acids: CSVPGTGLYEQYF. Here the CDR3 DNA reads TGCAGCGTCCCCGGGACAGGGCTTTACGAGCAGTACTTC.

This chain connects TRBV14 to TRBJ2-1; 8 positions agree with TRBD2. Trimming cost V 1 base and J 15 bases; bases outside gene matches: 8. Germline lookup yields CDR1 SGHDN and CDR2 FVKESK. The CDR3 spans 13 residues. The CDR3 loop is CASSQGRTSHPFF. The CDR3 bases are TGTGCCAGCAGCCAAGGGAGGACTAGCCACCCGTTCTTC. Drawing the rest from reference TRBV14 and TRBJ2-1, the complete variable domain is EAGVTQFPSHSVIEKGQTVTLRCDPISGHDNLYWYRRVMGKEIKFLLHFVKESKQDESGMPNNRFLAERTGGTYSTLKVQPAELEDSGVYFCASSQGRTSHPFFGPGTRLTVL.

The chain employs TRBV28 and TRBJ1-2; 9 nucleotides align to TRBD1. Germline CDR1 MDHEN, CDR2 SYDVKM. With 6 bases clipped from V and 3 bases from J, the junction kept 5 bases outside the gene matches. This CDR3 region has 14 residues. The CDR3, as DNA: TGTGCCAGCAGAACAGGGGGCGAGGACTATGGCTACACCTTC. Encoded protein: CASRTGGEDYGYTF.

This clone has more than one count but fewer than ten. V is TRBV5-5 and J is TRBJ2-1, with D possibly matching TRBD2 (5 bases). Trimming shortened V by 0 bases and J by 0 bases, and 10 bases separated the two germline ends. The CDR3 sequence is 16 residues long. Germline assignment: CDR1 SGHKS and CDR2 YYEKEE (reference sequence). The DNA for the CDR3 is TGTGCCAGCAGCTTGGCGGAGGTTTCCTCCTACAATGAGCAGTTCTTC. Its protein product is CASSLAEVSSYNEQFF.

V and J are TRBV6-5 and TRBJ2-7, with a possible D match to TRBD2 (7 bases). This CDR3 is 14 amino acids long. V was pared by 0 bases and J by 5 bases, with 11 bases between. The germline CDR1 and CDR2 sequences are MNHEY and SVGAGI. CDR3 in DNA: TGTGCCAGCAGTTACTCGGGGGGGCTCCACGAGCAGTACTTC. Its translation is CASSYSGGLHEQYF.

The V and J genes are TRBV5-8 and TRBJ2-7, with 7 bases aligning to TRBD1. Trimming removed 3 bases from V and 0 bases from J; junction bases left unmatched: 9. The CDR3 has 16 amino acids. Germline V gene sequence: CDR1 SGHTS, CDR2 YDEGEE. CDR3 protein: CASSSLDRADSYEQYF. CDR3 coding DNA: TGTGCCAGCAGCTCCTTAGACAGGGCGGACTCCTACGAGCAGTACTTC.

This clone occurred a few times. The rearrangement uses TRBV5-4 and TRBJ1-2, with 7 nucleotides matching TRBD1. Germline loops: CDR1 SGHNT, CDR2 YYREEE (reference sequence). The CDR3 covers 13 residues. V was pared by 5 bases and J by 7 bases, with 8 bases of the junction left unmatched. CDR3 sequence reads: CASRLKGTVGYTF. CDR3 sequence (DNA): TGTGCCAGCAGGCTTAAGGGGACAGTTGGCTACACCTTC.

The CDR3 spells CASSPLPRAGPNTEAFF. Here the CDR3 DNA reads TGTGCCAGCAGCCCCCTTCCCAGGGCAGGACCGAACACTGAAGCTTTCTTT. The chain combines TRBV4-2 with TRBJ1-1; maybe TRBD1 (5 bases). The CDR3 is 17 residues long. CDR1 and CDR2 from the germline V gene are LGHNA and YNFKEQ. The germline V and J ends were trimmed by 4 bases and 1 base, with 19 bases remaining between them.

The chain is built from TRBV5-1 and TRBJ1-1; no firm D call. In germline, CDR1 is SGHRS, CDR2 YFSETQ. The CDR3 covers 18 residues. Trimming shortened V by 0 bases and J by 0 bases, and 18 bases separated the two germline ends. The CDR3: CASSLAGVSGFLNTEAFF. The CDR3 coding sequence is TGCGCCAGCAGCTTGGCCGGCGTCAGCGGATTCTTGAACACTGAAGCTTTCTTT.

V gene TRBV4-1 combines with J gene TRBJ1-5; TRBD1 aligns across 7 bases. Per germline, CDR1 MGHRA and CDR2 YSYEKL. CDR3 length: 18 residues. The ends lost 2 bases at V and 4 bases at J; junction bases unmatched: 14. CDR3 protein: CASSQLITGTVKNQPQHF. For the CDR3, the DNA is TGCGCCAGCAGCCAACTTATTACCGGGACAGTGAAAAATCAGCCCCAGCATTTT.

This chain joins TRBV15 and TRBJ1-1, with a possible D match to TRBD1 (6 bases). The length of the CDR3 is 15 residues. Germline V gene data show CDR1 as LNHNV and CDR2 as YYDKDF (reference sequence). The V gene lost 6 bases and the J gene lost 7 bases, with 21 bases spanning the gap. The DNA of the CDR3 is TGTGCCACCAGTCTGGGGACCAGGGGTAATGGTGAAGCTTTCTTT. It codes for CATSLGTRGNGEAFF.

The CDR3 loop reads CSVESYRAPDNEQFF. In nucleotides, the CDR3 is TGCAGCGTTGAGTCGTACAGGGCCCCCGACAATGAGCAGTTCTTC. The chain recombines TRBV29-1 with TRBJ2-1; perhaps TRBD1 as D (6 bases). Germline CDR1 SQVTM, CDR2 ANQGSEA. Trimming removed 3 bases at V and 5 bases at J, with 17 bases between. The CDR3 consists of 15 residues.

The gene calls are TRBV5-1 and TRBJ1-1; tentative D call: TRBD1 (6 bases). Germline-derived CDR1 and CDR2 are SGHRS and YFSETQ. V lost 4 bases and J lost 1, with 32 bases in between. CDR3 length equals 21 residues. The CDR3 reads CASSGRDKSVPFRSGNTEAFF. Written as DNA, the CDR3 is TGCGCCAGCAGCGGACGGGACAAATCGGTTCCATTTCGGTCGGGGAACACTGAAGCTTTCTTT.